These 18 T cell receptor beta chains were sequenced from one sample in a study of control samples from healthy donors and cancer patients. Sequencing used immunoSEQ multiplex PCR; TCRdb keeps in-frame clones, though not all of them. Of approximately 90,000 clones detected, around nine tenths appear once; the ten largest clones hold about 21%. The sequenced material came from blood. These receptors were obtained from a man aged 30-40 years in good health.

This clone has only a few counts. V usage is TRBV2 and J usage is TRBJ1-5; TRBD1 matches at 8 bases. The junction had 5 bases not matched to a gene; V was cut back by 6 bases and J by 4 bases. Per germline, CDR1 SNHLY and CDR2 FYNNEI. The CDR3 is 14 residues long. The CDR3 spells CASSQTGENQPQHF. The DNA for the CDR3 is TGTGCCAGCAGCCAGACAGGGGAGAATCAGCCCCAGCATTTT.

The chain joins TRBV6-1 to TRBJ2-5; 15 bases fit TRBD2. V dropped 9 bases and J dropped 2; count of bases not matched to a gene: 7. The CDR3 is 16 amino acids. The germline gives CDR1 MNHNS, CDR2 SASEGT. The CDR3, as DNA: TGTGCCAGTAGTAAAGGACTAGCGGGGGGGCAAGAGACCCAGTACTTC. Translation: CASSKGLAGGQETQYF.

The rearrangement uses TRBV12-5 and TRBJ1-1; 7 positions match TRBD1. The CDR3 sequence is 15 residues long. Germline V CDR1 and CDR2: LGHNT, FRNRAP. V was pared by 6 bases and J by 5 bases, with 12 bases of the junction left unmatched. The CDR3 sequence: CASGTKDRSVTEAFF. The CDR3 DNA follows: TGTGCTAGTGGAACGAAGGACAGGTCGGTAACTGAAGCTTTCTTT.

The chain uses TRBV25-1 and TRBJ1-3; D not resolved. The CDR3 covers 14 residues. Trimming pared 2 bases from V and 0 bases from J, leaving 5 bases between. Per the germline V gene, CDR1 is MGHDK and CDR2 is SYGVNS. CDR3 DNA: TGTGCCAGCAGTGAAGGGTACTCTGGAAACACCATATATTTT. It specifies CASSEGYSGNTIYF.

This chain uses TRBV2 with TRBJ2-1; 15 bases align to TRBD2. Trimming took 2 bases from V and 7 from J; bases not matched to a gene: 3. CDR1 is SNHLY, CDR2 FYNNEI, per germline. This CDR3 spans 16 amino acids. Written as DNA, the CDR3 is TGTGCCAGCAGTGAAACCGGACTAGCGGGGGGGAATGAGCAGTTCTTC. Translating gives CASSETGLAGGNEQFF.

The chain couples TRBV5-1 to TRBJ1-2, with TRBD1 matching 7 bases. J gave up 5 bases and V 3 bases, and 16 bases lay outside the gene matches. This CDR3 has 17 amino acids. CDR1 is SGHRS and CDR2 is YFSETQ in the germline V gene. The CDR3 sequence is CASSSGARGRLPYGYTF. The DNA of the CDR3 is TGCGCCAGCAGCTCAGGAGCGAGGGGGCGCCTTCCTTATGGCTACACCTTC.

This clone is medium-sized (0.01 to 0.1%). V and J are TRBV5-1 and TRBJ2-7; TRBD1 might be the D (6 bases). V gave up 0 bases and J gave up 4 bases, with 11 bases separating them. Germline V gene lookup returns CDR1 SGHRS and CDR2 YFSETQ. The CDR3 is made up of 14 amino acids. In DNA form, the CDR3 reads TGCGCCAGCAGCTTGGGCGTGGACAGATACGAGCAGTACTTC. It yields the protein CASSLGVDRYEQYF.

This clone appeared a single time. The chain carries TRBV24-1 and TRBJ2-7; D might be TRBD1 (6 bases). In germline, CDR1 is KGHDR, CDR2 SFDVKD. The CDR3 is made up of 12 amino acids. Trimming took off 9 bases at V and 2 bases at J, with 10 bases between the two ends. CDR3: CATVDSPYEQYF. DNA for the CDR3: TGTGCCACCGTGGACAGTCCCTACGAGCAGTACTTC.

The chain combines TRBV27 with TRBJ2-4; D possibly uses TRBD1 or TRBD2 (5 bases each). The CDR3 covers 13 residues. CDR1 is MNHEY and CDR2 is SMNVEV in the germline V gene (reference sequence). CDR3 coding DNA: TGTGCTAAACGCCGGGACGCCAAAAACATTCAGTACTTC. Protein sequence: CAKRRDAKNIQYF.

V and J are TRBV7-3 and TRBJ2-6; a possible D gene is TRBD1 (6 bases). Trimming took 3 bases from V and 4 from J, leaving 13 bases between them. The CDR3 loop spans 16 amino acids. CDR1 and CDR2 (germline): SGHTA, FQGTGA. CDR3 DNA sequence: TGTGCCAGCAGCTTTCCACAGGGTTCCGGGGCCAACGTCCTGACTTTC. Its protein product is CASSFPQGSGANVLTF.

The chain carries TRBV7-8 and TRBJ2-7; maybe TRBD2 (5 bases). CDR3 length: 15 residues. The germline gives CDR1 SGHVS, CDR2 FQNEAQ. V was shortened by 3 bases and J by 5 bases, with 17 bases between the two germline ends. CDR3 sequence (DNA): TGTGCCAGCAGCTTCGGCCCCGAGGGATTGGACGAGCAGTACTTC. Amino acid sequence: CASSFGPEGLDEQYF.

DNA for the CDR3: TGTGCCAGCAGTGACAGCACAGATACGCAGTATTTT. This gives the protein CASSDSTDTQYF. The V and J genes are TRBV2 and TRBJ2-3, with no clear D. CDR3 length: 12 amino acids. The germline gives CDR1 SNHLY, CDR2 FYNNEI. The ends were cut back, 3 bases at V and 0 bases at J, with 1 base in the middle.

This chain uses TRBV24-1 with TRBJ2-2; D is possibly TRBD2 (7 bases). There are 14 residues in the CDR3. V lost 5 bases, J lost 5 bases, and 11 bases lay in between. The germline V gene encodes CDR1 KGHDR and CDR2 SFDVKD. The CDR3 DNA is TGTGCCACCAGTGGCGGGGGCGGGACCGGGGAGCTGTTTTTT. It yields the protein CATSGGGGTGELFF.

J is TRBJ1-6 and V is TRBV6-1; D is unclear. Germline V gives CDR1 MNHNS, CDR2 SASEGT. V lost 4 bases, J lost 7 bases, and 17 bases lay in between. This CDR3 is built from 16 residues. CDR3 sequence: CASSARGLGRNSPLHF. The CDR3 DNA follows: TGTGCCAGCAGTGCCCGCGGGTTGGGGAGGAATTCACCCCTCCACTTT.

The chain is built from TRBV15 and TRBJ1-5, with D perhaps matching TRBD1 (6 bases). Germline assignment: CDR1 LNHNV and CDR2 YYDKDF (reference sequence). The CDR3 length is 17 residues. Trimming cost V 0 bases and J 1 base, with 13 bases left between them. The CDR3 reads CATSRDPRGGSNQPQHF. DNA for the CDR3: TGTGCCACCAGCAGAGATCCAAGGGGGGGGAGCAATCAGCCCCAGCATTTT.

The J gene is TRBJ1-3, the V gene TRBV7-6; D is uncertain. CDR3 length equals 15 residues. The ends were cut back, 1 base at V and 2 bases at J, with 9 bases in the middle. Germline-derived CDR1 and CDR2 are SGHVS and FNYEAQ. CDR3 amino acids: CASSLGPDPGNTIYF. DNA for the CDR3: TGTGCCAGCAGCTTAGGTCCGGATCCTGGAAACACCATATATTTT. Full variable domain (outside the CDR3, taken from reference TRBV7-6 and TRBJ1-3): GAGVSQSPRYKVTKRGQDVALRCDPISGHVSLYWYRQALGQGPEFLTYFNYEAQQDKSGLPNDRFSAERPEGSISTLTIQRTEQRDSAMYRCASSLGPDPGNTIYFGEGSWLTVV.

The chain combines TRBV6-5 with TRBJ1-6; tentatively, D is TRBD1 (5 bases). The CDR3 spans 15 residues. The V and J ends lost 0 bases and 9 bases respectively, with 12 bases between them. Per the germline V gene, CDR1 is MNHEY and CDR2 is SVGAGI. CDR3 in amino acids: CASSYSGVKGSPLHF. For the CDR3, the DNA is TGTGCCAGCAGTTACTCGGGGGTGAAGGGTTCACCCCTCCACTTT.

V gene TRBV5-1 combines with J gene TRBJ1-1, with 8 bases fitting TRBD1. This CDR3 contains 16 residues. CDR1 SGHRS and CDR2 YFSETQ come from the germline V gene. V was clipped by 0 bases and J by 0 bases; unmatched bases: 4. The CDR3 loop reads CASSLGTGNLNTEAFF. The CDR3 DNA follows: TGCGCCAGCAGCTTGGGGACAGGGAATTTGAACACTGAAGCTTTCTTT.